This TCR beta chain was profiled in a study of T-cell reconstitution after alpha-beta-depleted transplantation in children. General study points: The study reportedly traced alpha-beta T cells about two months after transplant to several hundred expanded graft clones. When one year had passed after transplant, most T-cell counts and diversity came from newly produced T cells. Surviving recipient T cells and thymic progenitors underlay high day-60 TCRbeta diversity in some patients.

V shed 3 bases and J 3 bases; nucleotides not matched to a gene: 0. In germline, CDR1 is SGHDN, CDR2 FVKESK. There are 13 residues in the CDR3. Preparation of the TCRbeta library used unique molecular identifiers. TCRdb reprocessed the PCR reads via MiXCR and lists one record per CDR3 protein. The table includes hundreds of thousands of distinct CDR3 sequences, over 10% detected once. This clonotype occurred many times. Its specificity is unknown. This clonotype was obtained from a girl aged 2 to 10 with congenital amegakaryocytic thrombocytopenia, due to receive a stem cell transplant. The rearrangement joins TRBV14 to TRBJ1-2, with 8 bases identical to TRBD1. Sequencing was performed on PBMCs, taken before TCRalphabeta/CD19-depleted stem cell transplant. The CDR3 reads CASSQDRDYGYTF. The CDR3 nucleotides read TGTGCCAGCAGCCAGGACAGGGACTATGGCTACACCTTC.